This TCR beta chain was documented in a study of PD-L1 blockade in urothelial cancer. Study-wide context: T cell content in blood samples showed a median of about 140,000.

This clone was seen just once. The CDR3 has 16 residues. Germline assignment: CDR1 SQVTM and CDR2 ANQGSEA. V dropped 2 bases and J dropped 9; count of bases not matched to a gene: 12. Described time point: pretreatment peripheral blood. Libraries were prepared by immunoSEQ multiplex PCR; TCRdb keeps only in-frame clonotypes and omits some of them. The table includes 87,000 or so clones, around 84% detected once. The J gene is TRBJ2-3, the V gene TRBV29-1; 12 bases align to TRBD2. The source material was PBMCs, sampled around atezolizumab (anti-PD-L1) treatment. The receptor was derived from a man between 60 and 75 years old with urothelial cancer. The CDR3 bases are TGCAGCGTTGAATTCTGGACTAGCGGGAATGGGGGAACGCAGTATTTT. Translating it yields CSVEFWTSGNGGTQYF.